One and the same sample provided the 27 T cell receptor beta chains below, sequenced in a study of response to subunit inactivated influenza vaccine. TCRdb re-analysed the RT-PCR reads in MiXCR, keeping a single row per CDR3 protein. The sample holds under 500,000 distinct CDR3 sequences; about 10% are singletons and the top ten take over 9.5%. Material: PBMCs from blood, obtained roughly 48 days after vaccination. Source of these receptors: a man between 50 and 59 years old who received an inactivated influenza vaccine.

This clonotype came up a few times. The rearrangement uses TRBV28 and TRBJ2-7; no clear D gene. This CDR3 spans 14 amino acids. V was trimmed by 2 bases and J by 2 bases, leaving 10 bases between them. CDR1 and CDR2 from the germline V gene are MDHEN and SYDVKM. The CDR3 sequence: CASSLPAVPYEQYF. The DNA of the CDR3 is TGTGCCAGCAGTTTACCGGCGGTCCCCTACGAGCAGTACTTC.

There are a few counts of this clonotype. V and J are TRBV6-2 or TRBV6-3 and TRBJ2-2, with TRBD1 matching 7 bases. V lost 3 bases to trimming and J lost 0 bases; unmatched junction nucleotides: 16. The germline V gene encodes CDR1 MNHEY and CDR2 SVGEGT. This CDR3 is 20 amino acids long. CDR3 residues: CASSYRLGDSRLSNTGELFF. In DNA form, the CDR3 reads TGTGCCAGCAGTTATCGGTTAGGGGACAGCCGTCTCTCGAACACCGGGGAGCTGTTTTTT.

This clonotype has just a few counts. This chain joins TRBV7-2 and TRBJ2-3, with 10 bases matching TRBD1. V shed 5 bases and J 4 bases; nucleotides not matched to a gene: 12. In germline, CDR1 is SGHTA, CDR2 FQGNSA. The CDR3 has 17 residues. DNA of the CDR3: TGTGCCAGCAGCCCGTCCGATGGGACAGGGGTATCAGATACGCAGTATTTT. Its protein product is CASSPSDGTGVSDTQYF. The complete variable domain, with remaining parts taken from reference TRBV7-2 and TRBJ2-3, reads GAGVSQSPSNKVTEKGKDVELRCDPISGHTALYWYRQSLGQGLEFLIYFQGNSAPDKSGLPSDRFSAERTGGSVSTLTIQRTQQEDSAVYLCASSPSDGTGVSDTQYFGPGTRLTVL.

This clonotype was seen ten or more times. The chain recombines TRBV27 with TRBJ2-5; D tentatively reads TRBD1 or TRBD2 (5 bases each). CDR1 and CDR2 from the germline V gene are MNHEY and SMNVEV (reference sequence). The length of the CDR3 is 14 residues. Trimming left V 5 bases short and J 5 bases short, with 15 bases between. CDR3 DNA sequence: TGTGCCAGCAGTCATGGGACGCACGGGGAGACCCAGTACTTC. Amino acid sequence: CASSHGTHGETQYF.

J is TRBJ1-1 and V is TRBV18; D unclear. Germline V gene lookup returns CDR1 KGHSH and CDR2 LQKENI. Trimming cost V 6 bases and J 4 bases, with 15 bases left between them. The CDR3 covers 14 residues. CDR3 sequence (DNA): TGTGCCAGCTCCGATTCGGGTTCAATCACTGAAGCTTTCTTT. Its translation is CASSDSGSITEAFF.

V gene TRBV7-9 combines with J gene TRBJ2-5, with D possibly being TRBD2 (5 bases). CDR1 is SEHNR, CDR2 FQNEAQ, per germline (reference sequence). CDR3 size: 17 residues. Trimming shortened V by 5 bases and J by 0 bases, and 19 bases separated the two germline ends. This CDR3 is CASSRPRSDLYQETQYF. Written as DNA, the CDR3 is TGTGCCAGCAGCCGCCCCCGTAGCGATCTGTACCAAGAGACCCAGTACTTC.

The chain joins TRBV12-3 or TRBV12-4 to TRBJ1-6; 7 bases line up with TRBD1. CDR3 length: 14 amino acids. After removal of 2 bases from V and 10 bases from J, the junction contained 5 bases not matched to a gene. Written as DNA, the CDR3 is TGTGCCAGCAGTTTAATAGGGGGCGAATCACCCCTCCACTTT. It is translated as CASSLIGGESPLHF.

The chain links TRBV2 to TRBJ2-7; 14 bases are shared with TRBD2. The CDR3 sequence is 16 residues long. Looked up from germline, CDR1 is SNHLY and CDR2 is FYNNEI. With 8 bases clipped from V and 1 base from J, the junction kept 7 bases outside the gene matches. CDR3 bases: TGTGCCAGCTTGGGACTAGCGGGGGATCGGTCCTACGAGCAGTACTTC. Its translation is CASLGLAGDRSYEQYF.

This clonotype was detected once. The chain links TRBV18 to TRBJ2-2, with D uncertain. Germline lookup yields CDR1 KGHSH and CDR2 LQKENI. The CDR3 covers 11 residues. The ends were cut back, 5 bases at V and 10 bases at J, with 8 bases in the middle. The DNA of the CDR3 is TGTGCCAGCTCAATGTACCAGGAGCTGTTTTTT. This codes for CASSMYQELFF.

This clonotype was counted between two and nine times. The CDR3: CASSLGSGGLNEQFF. CDR3 nucleotides: TGTGCCAGCAGCTTGGGTAGCGGGGGCCTGAATGAGCAGTTCTTC. The chain employs TRBV5-4 and TRBJ2-1, with 9 positions matching TRBD2. Looked up from germline, CDR1 is SGHNT and CDR2 is YYREEE (reference sequence). The CDR3 runs to 15 residues. V shed 0 bases and J 7 bases; nucleotides not matched to a gene: 5.

This clonotype came up a few times. The chain links TRBV7-9 to TRBJ1-6; D is unclear. Trimming took 0 bases from V and 7 from J, leaving 10 bases between them. CDR1 is SEHNR and CDR2 is FQNEAQ in the germline V gene (reference sequence). This CDR3 is 15 amino acids long. The CDR3 sequence: CASSLASGPNSPLHF. DNA for the CDR3: TGTGCCAGCAGCTTAGCTTCCGGCCCGAATTCACCCCTCCACTTT.

Only a few counts were recorded for this clonotype. This chain connects TRBV20-1 to TRBJ2-3; TRBD2 matches at 8 bases. Per the germline V gene, CDR1 is DFQATT and CDR2 is SNEGSKA (reference sequence). This CDR3 spans 15 amino acids. The trim removed 2 bases at V and 6 bases at J, leaving 10 bases unmatched. CDR3 loop: CSARTGTSQGDTQYF. In nucleotides, the CDR3 is TGCAGTGCTAGAACCGGGACTAGTCAGGGGGATACGCAGTATTTT.

The V gene is TRBV12-3 or TRBV12-4, the J gene TRBJ2-5, with 11 bases lining up with TRBD2. V trimming: 6 bases; J trimming: 6 bases; junction bases outside the gene matches: 9. The CDR3 runs 15 residues. The DNA for the CDR3 is TGTGCCAGCAGGGATAGCGGGAGGGCCGGGCAGACCCAGTACTTC. Its translation is CASRDSGRAGQTQYF.

This clonotype was recorded many times. The rearrangement uses TRBV5-1 and TRBJ2-1; perhaps TRBD2 as D (6 bases). V was trimmed by 0 bases and J by 7 bases, leaving 11 bases between them. Germline values: CDR1 SGHRS, CDR2 YFSETQ. The CDR3 totals 14 residues. The DNA of the CDR3 is TGCGCCAGCAGCTTGGGACTAGTTTGGAATGAGCAGTTCTTC. Amino acids: CASSLGLVWNEQFF.

The genes are TRBV6-5 and TRBJ2-1; 8 bases map to TRBD2. The CDR3 has 16 amino acids. After removal of 4 bases from V and 3 bases from J, the junction contained 8 bases not matched to a gene. CDR1 is MNHEY, CDR2 SVGAGI, per germline. CDR3 bases: TGTGCCAGCAGTTTGGAGCGGGAGATGATCTACAATGAGCAGTTCTTC. Translation: CASSLEREMIYNEQFF.

In nucleotides, the CDR3 is TGCAGCGTTGAAGATTGGCAGGGAGGCACAGATACGCAGTATTTT. Its translation: CSVEDWQGGTDTQYF. The chain couples TRBV29-1 to TRBJ2-3, with D perhaps being TRBD1 or TRBD2 (5 bases each). V was cut by 0 bases and J by 1 base, with 11 bases left in between. Per germline, CDR1 SQVTM and CDR2 ANQGSEA. The CDR3 totals 15 residues.

This sequence joins TRBV19 and TRBJ2-1, with D perhaps matching TRBD1 (5 bases). The CDR3 totals 15 residues. Germline V CDR1 and CDR2: LNHDA, SQIVND (reference sequence). Between the trimmed V and J ends, which lost 3 bases and 3 bases, there was a span of 12 bases. The chain's CDR3 is CASSIDAQVYNEQFF. The DNA of the CDR3 is TGTGCCAGTAGTATTGACGCACAGGTCTACAATGAGCAGTTCTTC.

This clonotype came up many times. The gene calls are TRBV5-1 and TRBJ2-7; 8 nucleotides align to TRBD2. Trimming removed 0 bases from V and 6 bases from J; junction bases left unmatched: 5. Germline V lookup: CDR1 SGHRS, CDR2 YFSETQ. This CDR3 is 14 amino acids long. CDR3 sequence (DNA): TGCGCCAGCAGCTTGGCCAGCGGGAGCCGCGAGCAGTACTTC. It translates to CASSLASGSREQYF. Complete variable domain (other parts from reference TRBV5-1 and TRBJ2-7): KAGVTQTPRYLIKTRGQQVTLSCSPISGHRSVSWYQQTPGQGLQFLFEYFSETQRNKGNFPGRFSGRQFSNSRSEMNVSTLELGDSALYLCASSLASGSREQYFGPGTRLTVT.

The genes are TRBV4-1 and TRBJ1-6; 11 bases are a match to TRBD1. The germline V gene encodes CDR1 MGHRA and CDR2 YSYEKL. With V trimmed by 4 bases and J by 7 bases, 6 bases remained unmatched. The CDR3 covers 16 residues. CDR3 sequence reads: CASSPGQGAKNSPLHF. CDR3 sequence (DNA): TGCGCCAGCAGCCCAGGACAGGGGGCAAAGAATTCACCCCTCCACTTT.

The chain recombines TRBV7-6 with TRBJ2-1; perhaps TRBD1 as D (5 bases). The germline gives CDR1 SGHVS, CDR2 FNYEAQ. The V and J ends lost 3 bases and 4 bases respectively, with 13 bases between them. The CDR3 consists of 15 residues. CDR3 coding DNA: TGTGCCAGCAGCTTGTTTAGGGGTGCGTACAATGAGCAGTTCTTC. Translation gives CASSLFRGAYNEQFF.

The V gene is TRBV6-1, the J gene TRBJ2-5; D remains unclear. CDR3 length: 12 amino acids. Germline V gene lookup returns CDR1 MNHNS and CDR2 SASEGT. With 7 bases removed from V and 1 base from J, the gap between germline ends came to 7 bases. CDR3: CASIGSQETQYF. The DNA of the CDR3 is TGTGCCAGCATTGGAAGCCAAGAGACCCAGTACTTC.

This clonotype has a count of ten or more. The V gene is TRBV29-1, the J gene TRBJ2-2; 8 bases map to TRBD1. The V gene's germline CDR1 is SQVTM and CDR2 ANQGSEA. The CDR3 spans 14 residues. Trimming took 3 bases from V and 1 from J; bases not matched to a gene: 1. DNA of the CDR3: TGCAGCGTTGACGGACAGGGGAACACCGGGGAGCTGTTTTTT. Protein: CSVDGQGNTGELFF.

The rearrangement uses TRBV2 and TRBJ1-6, with D uncertain. Germline V gene lookup returns CDR1 SNHLY and CDR2 FYNNEI. The CDR3 consists of 17 residues. Trimming left V 6 bases short and J 0 bases short, with 15 bases between. DNA of the CDR3: TGTGCCAGCAGGCTTTTAGGGCGGAGCTCCTATAATTCACCCCTCCACTTT. Its translation: CASRLLGRSSYNSPLHF.

The chain combines TRBV4-1 with TRBJ1-1, with D tentatively TRBD1 (6 bases). Trimming cost V 0 bases and J 5 bases, with 10 bases left between them. CDR1 and CDR2 from the germline V gene are MGHRA and YSYEKL. The length of the CDR3 is 14 residues. This CDR3 is CASSQEQRGTEAFF. CDR3 in DNA: TGCGCCAGCAGCCAAGAGCAGAGGGGGACTGAAGCTTTCTTT.

This clonotype was counted ten times or more. This chain links TRBV6-2 or TRBV6-3 with TRBJ2-1, with a weak D call TRBD1 (6 bases). The CDR3 consists of 16 residues. V was shortened by 6 bases and J by 4 bases, with 19 bases between the two germline ends. The germline V gene has CDR1 MNHEY and CDR2 SVGEGT. CDR3: CASRRQTGTSYNEQFF. CDR3 sequence (DNA): TGTGCCAGCAGGCGACAAACCGGGACATCTTACAATGAGCAGTTCTTC.

This clonotype turned up a few times. This rearrangement joins TRBV5-4 to TRBJ2-5; 12 bases match TRBD2. The ends lost 5 bases at V and 1 base at J; junction bases unmatched: 6. This CDR3 has 16 residues. CDR1 SGHNT and CDR2 YYREEE come from the germline V gene (reference sequence). CDR3 loop: CASRPGLAGLQETQYF. The CDR3 coding sequence is TGTGCCAGCAGACCGGGACTAGCGGGTCTCCAAGAGACCCAGTACTTC. Together with reference TRBV5-4 and TRBJ2-5, the CDR3 gives the full variable domain: ETGVTQSPTHLIKTRGQQVTLRCSSQSGHNTVSWYQQALGQGPQFIFQYYREEENGRGNFPPRFSGLQFPNYSSELNVNALELDDSALYLCASRPGLAGLQETQYFGPGTRLLVL.

The gene calls are TRBV20-1 and TRBJ1-6; D call uncertain. Germline CDR1 DFQATT, CDR2 SNEGSKA (reference sequence). The germline V and J ends were trimmed by 4 bases and 0 bases, with 7 bases remaining between them. The CDR3 contains 14 residues. DNA of the CDR3: TGCAGTGCTATGGAGAGCTCCTATAATTCACCCCTCCACTTT. The encoded protein is CSAMESSYNSPLHF.